This T cell receptor beta chain originates from a study of blood T cell repertoires in COVID-19. Sequenced by immunoSEQ multiplex PCR; TCRdb stores in-frame clones only, minus some. The data contain a few hundred thousand clones, 80% to 90% of them singletons. The ends lost 8 bases at V and 0 bases at J; junction bases unmatched: 4. CDR1 and CDR2 (germline): MDHEN, SYDVKM. CDR3 length equals 13 residues. The chain joins TRBV28 to TRBJ2-7; 7 bases line up with TRBD2. The sequence was obtained from a woman in her late teens or twenties who had recovered from COVID-19. Sequencing used PBMCs or T cells enriched from blood (not recorded which). CDR3: CASLASGSYEQYF. The CDR3 DNA follows: TGTGCCAGCTTGGCTAGCGGCTCCTACGAGCAGTACTTC.